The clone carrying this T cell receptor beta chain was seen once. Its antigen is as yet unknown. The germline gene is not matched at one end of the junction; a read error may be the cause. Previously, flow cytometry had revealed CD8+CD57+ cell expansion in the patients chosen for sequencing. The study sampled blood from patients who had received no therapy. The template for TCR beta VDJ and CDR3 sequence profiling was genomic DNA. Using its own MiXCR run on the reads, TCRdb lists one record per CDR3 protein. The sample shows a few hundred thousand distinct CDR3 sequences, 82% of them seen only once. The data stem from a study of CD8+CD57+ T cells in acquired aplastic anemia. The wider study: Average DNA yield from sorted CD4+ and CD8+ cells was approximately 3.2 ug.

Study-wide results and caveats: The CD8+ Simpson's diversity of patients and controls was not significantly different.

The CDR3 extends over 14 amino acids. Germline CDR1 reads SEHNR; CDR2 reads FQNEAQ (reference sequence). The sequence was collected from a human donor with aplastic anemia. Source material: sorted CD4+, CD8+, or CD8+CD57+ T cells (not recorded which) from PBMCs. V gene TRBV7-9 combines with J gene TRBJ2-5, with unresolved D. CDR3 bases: TGTGCCAGCAGCAGAGTGTTCAGCCAAGAGACCCAATACTTC. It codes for CASSRVFSQETQYF.